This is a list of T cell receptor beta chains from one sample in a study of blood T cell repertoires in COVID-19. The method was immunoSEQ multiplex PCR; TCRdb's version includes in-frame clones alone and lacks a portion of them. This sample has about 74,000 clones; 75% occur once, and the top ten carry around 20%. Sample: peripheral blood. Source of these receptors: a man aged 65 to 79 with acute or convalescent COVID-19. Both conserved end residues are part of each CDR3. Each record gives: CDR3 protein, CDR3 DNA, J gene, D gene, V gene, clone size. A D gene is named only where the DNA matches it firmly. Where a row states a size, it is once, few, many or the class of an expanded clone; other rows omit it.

CASSRQGQNYGYTF | TGTGCCAGTAGTAGGCAGGGCCAGAACTATGGCTACACCTTC | TRBJ1-2 | . | TRBV19 | .
CASRSGGLDQPQHF | TGTGCCAGTAGAAGCGGAGGCCTCGATCAGCCCCAGCATTTT | TRBJ1-5 | . | TRBV19 | .
CATSSSRDNPYNEQFF | TGTGCCACCAGCAGTAGCCGGGACAACCCCTACAATGAGCAGTTCTTC | TRBJ2-1 | . | TRBV15 | .
CASSSGQYSNQPQHF | TGTGCCAGCAGCTCAGGACAGTATAGCAATCAGCCCCAGCATTTT | TRBJ1-5 | . | TRBV5-8 | .
CASSLGQYTEAFF | TGTGCCAGCAGCCTGGGACAGTACACTGAAGCTTTCTTT | TRBJ1-1 | TRBD1 | TRBV7-9 | .
CASRDRGSSYEQYF | TGTGCCAGCAGAGACAGGGGGAGCTCCTACGAGCAGTACTTC | TRBJ2-7 | TRBD1 | TRBV28 | .
CASSVADRASSGDGNEKLFF | TGTGCCAGCAGCGTGGCAGACAGGGCCTCTTCGGGCGACGGTAATGAAAAACTGTTTTTT | TRBJ1-4 | TRBD1 | TRBV9 | few
CASSLAELVYNEQFF | TGTGCCAGCAGCTTGGCCGAACTAGTTTATAATGAGCAGTTCTTC | TRBJ2-1 | . | TRBV5-4 | .
CASSPRDRGPLRTDTQYF | TGTGCCAGCAGCCCACGGGACAGGGGGCCCCTAAGGACAGATACGCAGTATTTT | TRBJ2-3 | TRBD1 | TRBV7-8 | .
CASSQADYTDTQYF | TGTGCCAGCAGCCAAGCTGACTACACAGATACGCAGTATTTT | TRBJ2-3 | . | TRBV4-2 | .
CATSPWDTPEKLFF | TGTGCCACCAGCCCCTGGGACACTCCTGAAAAACTGTTTTTT | TRBJ1-4 | . | TRBV15 | .
CASTRDKSYEQYF | TGTGCCAGCACAAGGGACAAGTCCTACGAGCAGTACTTC | TRBJ2-7 | . | TRBV28 | .
CASSLYEWNSPLHF | TGTGCCAGCAGCTTATATGAGTGGAATTCACCCCTCCACTTT | TRBJ1-6 | . | TRBV7-2 | few
CASSIGTATYEQYF | TGTGCCAGCAGTATCGGGACAGCGACCTACGAGCAGTACTTC | TRBJ2-7 | TRBD1 | TRBV28 | .
CASSLQPTGVTEAFF | TGCGCCAGCAGCCTTCAACCTACAGGGGTCACTGAAGCTTTCTTT | TRBJ1-1 | TRBD1 | TRBV4-3 | .
CASSKSPVWFATSYNEQFF | TGTGCCAGCAGCAAATCCCCAGTGTGGTTTGCGACTTCCTACAATGAGCAGTTCTTC | TRBJ2-1 | . | TRBV21-1 | .
CASSMEDRGAFF | TGTGCCAGTAGTATGGAGGACAGAGGAGCTTTCTTT | TRBJ1-1 | . | TRBV19 | .
CATSRSGNTIYF | TGTGCCACCAGCCGTTCGGGAAACACCATATATTTT | TRBJ1-3 | . | TRBV24-1 | .
CASFEGNTGELFF | TGCGCCAGCTTTGAGGGGAACACCGGGGAGCTGTTTTTT | TRBJ2-2 | . | TRBV5-1 | .
CASSSLGGDYGYTF | TGTGCCAGCAGCAGCCTGGGGGGTGACTATGGCTACACCTTC | TRBJ1-2 | . | TRBV7-9 | .
CASTLTGVEQYF | TGTGCCAGCACCCTGACAGGGGTCGAGCAGTACTTC | TRBJ2-7 | TRBD1 | TRBV7-8 | many
CASSSPGQLETQYF | TGCGCCAGCAGCTCACCGGGACAGTTAGAGACCCAGTACTTC | TRBJ2-5 | TRBD1 | TRBV5-1 | .
CATSDARVGYGYTF | TGTGCCACCAGTGATGCCCGGGTTGGCTATGGCTACACCTTC | TRBJ1-2 | . | TRBV24-1 | .
CATSDSPATGFYGYTF | TGTGCCACCAGTGATTCCCCCGCGACAGGATTTTATGGCTACACCTTC | TRBJ1-2 | . | TRBV24-1 | .
CASSLRGNEQFF | TGTGCCAGCAGCTTAAGGGGAAATGAGCAGTTCTTC | TRBJ2-1 | . | TRBV7-9 | .
CASSLDLAGVTGELFF | TGTGCCAGCAGCTTAGACCTAGCGGGGGTAACCGGGGAGCTGTTTTTT | TRBJ2-2 | TRBD2 | TRBV7-6 | .
CASSPTANQETQYF | TGCGCCAGCAGCCCGACAGCCAACCAAGAGACCCAGTACTTC | TRBJ2-5 | . | TRBV5-1 | .
CASSQGTSGSNEQFF | TGTGCCAGCAGCCAGGGGACTAGCGGGAGTAATGAGCAGTTCTTC | TRBJ2-1 | TRBD2 | TRBV5-4 | .
CASSLEAGGPGGVYEQYF | TGTGCCAGCAGCTTAGAAGCGGGAGGCCCCGGCGGTGTCTACGAGCAGTACTTC | TRBJ2-7 | TRBD2 | TRBV7-3 | many
CASSEGTVNYGYTF | TGTGCCAGCAGTGAAGGGACAGTTAACTATGGCTACACCTTC | TRBJ1-2 | . | TRBV2 | .
CASSLGLGVKDTQYF | TGTGCCAGCAGCCTCGGGTTGGGAGTAAAAGATACGCAGTATTTT | TRBJ2-3 | . | TRBV9 | .
CASSYLSGGNIQYF | TGTGCCAGCAGTTACTTGAGTGGAGGAAACATTCAGTACTTC | TRBJ2-4 | . | TRBV6-2/TRBV6-3 | .
CASAGPSYNEQFF | TGTGCCAGTGCAGGTCCCTCCTACAATGAGCAGTTCTTC | TRBJ2-1 | . | TRBV18 | .
CASSLGLAGARAGNEQFF | TGTGCCAGCAGCCTGGGACTAGCGGGAGCCCGAGCCGGTAATGAGCAGTTCTTC | TRBJ2-1 | TRBD2 | TRBV7-9 | few